Included here is one T cell receptor beta chain sequence, with context. Its antigen is undetermined. Trimming took 1 base from V and 6 from J; bases not matched to a gene: 6. The CDR3 extends over 15 amino acids. CDR1 and CDR2 from the germline V gene are LNHDA and SQIVND (reference sequence). The data stem from a study of cytomegalovirus exposure and HLA in healthy donors. Study-wide results and limits: Equally common other TCR beta chains were less clonally expanded than HLA-associated ones, a later analysis found. Common viral pathogens were later found to be apparently linked to several of the most significant clusters.

Researchers ran the PCR with 60 Vbeta and 13 Jbeta primers. The method was immunoSEQ multiplex PCR; TCRdb's version includes in-frame clones alone and lacks a portion of them. The sample lists roughly 170,000 clones; about 80% were seen once. The TCR was taken from a boy younger than 18 in good health and CMV-seronegative. The sequenced sample was PBMCs. The chain recombines TRBV19 with TRBJ1-2; 9 nucleotides align to TRBD1. For the CDR3, the DNA is TGTGCCAGTAGTATAGCCCTAAGGACAGGGGATGGCTACACCTTC. Residues: CASSIALRTGDGYTF. The variable domain in full, completed from reference TRBV19 and TRBJ1-2, reads DGGITQSPKYLFRKEGQNVTLSCEQNLNHDAMYWYRQDPGQGLRLIYYSQIVNDFQKGDIAEGYSVSREKKESFPLTVTSAQKNPTAFYLCASSIALRTGDGYTFGSGTRLTVV.